This record covers a single TCR beta chain. What it binds is unknown. Trimming removed 5 bases at V and 0 bases at J, with 16 bases between. CDR1 SEHNR and CDR2 FQNEAQ come from the germline V gene (reference sequence). CDR3 length: 16 amino acids. These data come from a study of graft-versus-host responses after intestinal transplantation. Study background: The transplants performed in recipients were multivisceral, liver-intestinal, or isolated intestinal.

The table came from immunoSEQ multiplex PCR; TCRdb's copy has only in-frame clones and leaves some out. The repertoire holds about 120,000 clones, with 90% as singletons. The TCR originated in a human donor who received an intestinal transplant. The V gene is TRBV7-9, the J gene TRBJ1-1; possibly TRBD1 for D (6 bases). Sequencing was performed on unstimulated CD4+ T cells sorted from spleen or lymph node cells, taken before intestinal transplant. CDR3 residues: CASSPLGGSMNTEAFF. As DNA, the CDR3 is TGTGCCAGCAGCCCTTTAGGGGGATCGATGAACACTGAAGCTTTCTTT.